The following is a T cell receptor beta chain sequence with its context. V was shortened by 4 bases and J by 6 bases, with 13 bases between the two germline ends. Germline loops: CDR1 LGHNA, CDR2 YSLEER. This CDR3 has 13 amino acids. Method: immunoSEQ multiplex PCR; TCRdb's copy keeps in-frame clones and lacks some. The table records around 300,000 clones, about 88% of them present only once. Treatment given: 19 received Ad26.COV2.S at low or high dose, single or two shots; about 5 received placebo; per-sample allocation not given. Sampling happened 63 days after the first vaccine or placebo injection. The data originate from a study of Ad26.COV2.S vaccination and SARS-CoV-2 variants.

Specimen: peripheral blood, collected in a trial of Ad26.COV2.S vaccine versus placebo. The receptor's source is a person between 18 and 65 years old who received the Ad26.COV2.S COVID-19 vaccine or a placebo. The chain recombines TRBV4-3 with TRBJ2-7; weak D call: TRBD1 (6 bases). The CDR3 protein is CASSPLGGGEQYF. The CDR3 DNA reads TGCGCCAGCAGCCCCCTTGGGGGCGGCGAGCAGTACTTC.